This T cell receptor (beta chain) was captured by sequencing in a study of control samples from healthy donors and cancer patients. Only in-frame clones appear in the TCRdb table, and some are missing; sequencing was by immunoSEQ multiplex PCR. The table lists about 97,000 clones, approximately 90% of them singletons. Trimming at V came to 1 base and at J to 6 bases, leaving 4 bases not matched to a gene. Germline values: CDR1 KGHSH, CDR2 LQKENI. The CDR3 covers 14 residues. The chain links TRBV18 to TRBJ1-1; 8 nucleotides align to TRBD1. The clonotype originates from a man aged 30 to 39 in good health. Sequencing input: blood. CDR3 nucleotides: TGTGCCAGCTCACCACTCCCACAGGGGGCTGAAGCTTTCTTT. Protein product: CASSPLPQGAEAFF.